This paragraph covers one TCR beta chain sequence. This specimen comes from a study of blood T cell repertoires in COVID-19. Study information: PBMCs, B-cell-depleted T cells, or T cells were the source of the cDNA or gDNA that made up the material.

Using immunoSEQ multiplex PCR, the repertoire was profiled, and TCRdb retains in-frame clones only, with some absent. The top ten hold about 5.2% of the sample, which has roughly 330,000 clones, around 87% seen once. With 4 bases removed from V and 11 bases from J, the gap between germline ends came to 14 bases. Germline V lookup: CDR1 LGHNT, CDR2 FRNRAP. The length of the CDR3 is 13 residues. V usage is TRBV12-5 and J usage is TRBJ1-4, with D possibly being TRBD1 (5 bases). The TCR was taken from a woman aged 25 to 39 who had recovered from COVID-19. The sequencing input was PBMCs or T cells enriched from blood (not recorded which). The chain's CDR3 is CASGSGPAEKLFF. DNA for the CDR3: TGTGCTAGTGGTTCAGGGCCTGCGGAGAAACTGTTTTTT.